The next 5 T cell receptor beta chains were all read from a single sample in a study of cytomegalovirus exposure and HLA in healthy donors. Researchers ran the PCR with 60 Vbeta and 13 Jbeta primers. Libraries were prepared by immunoSEQ multiplex PCR; TCRdb keeps only in-frame clonotypes and omits some of them. The table includes about 130,000 clones, roughly 85% detected once. What was sequenced was PBMCs. Every receptor here comes from a middle-aged man in good health and CMV-seropositive.

This rearrangement joins TRBV7-9 to TRBJ1-1, with D possibly matching TRBD1 (6 bases). V was pared by 4 bases and J by 4 bases, with 13 bases between. CDR1 and CDR2 (germline): SEHNR, FQNEAQ (reference sequence). The CDR3 has 14 residues. In DNA form, the CDR3 reads TGTGCCAGCAGCTCGGGACACCCGAGCACTGAAGCTTTCTTT. Protein: CASSSGHPSTEAFF.

V gene TRBV5-8 combines with J gene TRBJ2-7, with D possibly matching TRBD2 (5 bases). CDR1 and CDR2 (germline): SGHTS, YDEGEE. The CDR3 extends over 13 amino acids. Trimming removed 5 bases at V and 0 bases at J, with 9 bases between. For the CDR3, the DNA is TGTGCCAGCAGGGCTCGGGACTCCTACGAGCAGTACTTC. It specifies CASRARDSYEQYF.

The chain employs TRBV23-1 and TRBJ2-7, with a possible D match to TRBD1 (5 bases). TRBV23-1 is noted as an ORF with a role that remains uncertain. Trimming cost V 10 bases and J 7 bases, with 14 bases left between them. The CDR3 has 11 amino acids. CDR3: CAKWGPEEQYF. DNA of the CDR3: TGCGCCAAGTGGGGCCCCGAAGAGCAGTACTTC.

The sample holds one count of this clone. Here the CDR3 DNA reads TGCGCCAGCAGCTTTGGGGGGGTTAATCAGCCCCAGCATTTT. Translated: CASSFGGVNQPQHF. This sequence joins TRBV5-1 and TRBJ1-5; D is possibly TRBD1 (5 bases). The germline gives CDR1 SGHRS, CDR2 YFSETQ. The CDR3 has 14 amino acids. V was cut by 2 bases and J by 4 bases, with 10 bases left in between.

This clone has just a few counts. The chain employs TRBV6-6 and TRBJ1-5; D is unresolved. Between the trimmed V and J ends, which lost 6 bases and 1 base, there was a span of 10 bases. The V gene's germline CDR1 is MNHNY and CDR2 SVGAGI (reference sequence). This CDR3 region has 14 residues. The CDR3 loop reads CASSPGFSNQPQHF. In DNA, the CDR3 is TGTGCCAGCAGCCCAGGTTTCAGCAATCAGCCCCAGCATTTT.